The clone carrying this TCR beta chain showed up just a few times. Its antigen is not known. The record originates from a study of T cells after yellow fever vaccination. Whole-study results and caveats: FACS-sorted repertoires could contain abundant clonotypes contaminating from the bulk population.

A process of 5'RACE template switching, which added a universal primer site and UMIs, was used to make TCR cDNA. One entry per CDR3 protein, called by TCRdb with MiXCR from the 5' RACE reads. Of 300,000 to 400,000 distinct CDR3 sequences in the sample, 3% to 4.5% are singletons; the top ten hold approximately 24%. The CDR3 consists of 14 residues. Trimming stripped 2 bases from V and 7 bases from J, with 14 bases between. Germline-derived CDR1 and CDR2 are SNHLY and FYNNEI. The origin of this receptor is a man in his late teens or twenties who received the YFV17D yellow fever vaccine. Sequenced here: PBMCs, sampled 5 days after the yellow fever booster vaccination. This sequence joins TRBV2 and TRBJ1-1; D remains ambiguous. This chain's CDR3 is CASSENSWAGEAFF. The CDR3, as DNA: TGTGCCAGCAGTGAAAATTCTTGGGCAGGTGAAGCTTTCTTT.